This entry features one T cell receptor (beta chain) sequence. Its antigen is still unknown. This sample was included in a study of T cells expressing NK-cell markers. 5'RACE template switching built TCR beta cDNA with unique molecular identifiers. TCRdb reprocessed the 5' RACE reads, with one entry per CDR3 protein and no DNA. The sample has a few hundred thousand distinct CDR3 sequences. Study-wide results and limits: Researchers report these clonotypes also headed the CD3+CD56-NKG2C+ fraction in a handful of donors.

CDR3 length equals 15 residues. CDR1 is MNHEY, CDR2 SVGAGI, per germline. The TCR sequence derives from a woman between 45 and 60 years old in good health. Input material: blood T cells: a sorted CD56 or NKG2C T cell subset, CD4+ or CD8+ T cells, or bulk PBMC T cells (not recorded which). The chain joins TRBV6-5 to TRBJ1-2; checking the TCRdb D call of TRBD1 is not possible without DNA. Here the CDR3 reads CASRPQGFYNYGYTF.